This T cell receptor beta chain stems from a study of blood T cell repertoires in COVID-19. Overall study context: From the United States, Italy and Spain came samples of acute and convalescent COVID-19.

The CDR3 totals 14 residues. Trimming stripped 7 bases from V and 4 bases from J, with 15 bases between. Germline V CDR1 and CDR2: LNHDA, SQIVND (reference sequence). TCRdb's copy holds only in-frame clones and misses some; the assay was immunoSEQ multiplex PCR. The sample lists about 170,000 clones, around nine tenths seen once, with approximately 0.8% in the top ten. The sample comprised PBMCs or T cells enriched from blood (not recorded which). This receptor was taken from a woman between 18 and 29 years old who had recovered from COVID-19. V usage is TRBV19 and J usage is TRBJ2-3, with a weak D call TRBD1 (6 bases). The CDR3 DNA sequence: TGTGCCAGTAAGGTACAGGGAGTATCAGATACGCAGTATTTT. The encoded protein is CASKVQGVSDTQYF.